This T cell receptor (beta chain) was profiled in a study of blood T cell repertoires in COVID-19. Study at large: The United States, Italy and Spain were the sources of the acute and convalescent COVID-19 samples.

Enrolled through a virtual design, the participants were between 18 and 89 years of age and came from approximately 25 US areas. Only in-frame clones appear in the TCRdb table, and some are missing; sequencing was by immunoSEQ multiplex PCR. The data hold some 250,000 clones, with about nine tenths observed a single time. Germline CDR1 reads LNHDA; CDR2 reads SQIVND (reference sequence). The V end was cut by 3 bases, the J end by 4 bases, with 18 bases between. The CDR3 has 16 residues. Sequenced material: PBMCs or T cells enriched from blood (not recorded which). The J gene is TRBJ1-2, the V gene TRBV19, with D possibly TRBD1 on 5 matching bases. The sequence was obtained from a man between 18 and 35 years old who had recovered from COVID-19. CDR3 nucleotide sequence: TGTGCCAGTAGTATCCCCCAGGGCGCGGTCCGCTATGGCTACACCTTC. This sequence encodes CASSIPQGAVRYGYTF.